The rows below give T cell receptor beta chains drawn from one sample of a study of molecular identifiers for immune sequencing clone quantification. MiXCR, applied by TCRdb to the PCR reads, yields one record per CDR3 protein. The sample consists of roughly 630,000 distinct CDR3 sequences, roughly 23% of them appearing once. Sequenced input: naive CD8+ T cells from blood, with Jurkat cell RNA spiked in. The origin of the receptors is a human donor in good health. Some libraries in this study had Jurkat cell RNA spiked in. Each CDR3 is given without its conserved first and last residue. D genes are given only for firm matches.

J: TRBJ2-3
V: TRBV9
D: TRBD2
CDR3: ASSVATLAGGFKVADTQY

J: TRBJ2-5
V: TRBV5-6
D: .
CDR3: ASSFMTFQETQY

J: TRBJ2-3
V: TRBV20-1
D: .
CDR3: SASRDKHTDTQY

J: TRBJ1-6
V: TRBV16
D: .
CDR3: ASNPELRQRHVNSPLH

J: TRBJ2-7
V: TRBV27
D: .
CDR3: ASSLTPGTVSDEQY

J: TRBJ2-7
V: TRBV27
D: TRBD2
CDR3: ASSLTTSGRHEQY

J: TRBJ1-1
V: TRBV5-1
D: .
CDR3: ASSLRQGSAEAF

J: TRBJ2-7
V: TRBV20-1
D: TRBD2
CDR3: SARDRASGTYVQY

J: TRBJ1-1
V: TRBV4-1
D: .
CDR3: ASSQNSPNTEAF

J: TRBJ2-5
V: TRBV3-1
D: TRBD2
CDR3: ASSQGSGGGETQY

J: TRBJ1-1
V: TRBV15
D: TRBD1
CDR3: ATSRDRGPNTEAF

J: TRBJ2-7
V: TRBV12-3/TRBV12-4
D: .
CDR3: ASSDSGVSGPSYEQY

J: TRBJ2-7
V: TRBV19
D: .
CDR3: ASSIMYGDSYEQN

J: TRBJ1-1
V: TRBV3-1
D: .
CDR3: ASSQAGFTEAF

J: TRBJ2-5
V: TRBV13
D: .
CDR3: ASKSEFSQETQY

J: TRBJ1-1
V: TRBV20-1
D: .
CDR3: SARRVGEGVEAF

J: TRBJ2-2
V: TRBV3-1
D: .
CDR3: ASSGSNTGELF

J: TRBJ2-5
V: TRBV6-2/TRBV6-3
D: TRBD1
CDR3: ASKGQGTSKTQY

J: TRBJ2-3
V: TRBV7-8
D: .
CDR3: ASSGRGESPDTQY

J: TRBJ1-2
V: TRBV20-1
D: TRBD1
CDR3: SARITGANYGYT

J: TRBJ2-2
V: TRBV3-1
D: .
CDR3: ASTGQTGELF

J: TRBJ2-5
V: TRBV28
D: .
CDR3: ASSLFGGAGETQY

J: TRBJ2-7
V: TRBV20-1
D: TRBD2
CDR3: SARSTSGTYEQY

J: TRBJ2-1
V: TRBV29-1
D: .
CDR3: SVEEHNEQF

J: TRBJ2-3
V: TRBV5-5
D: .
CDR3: ASSLSGRAGDTQY

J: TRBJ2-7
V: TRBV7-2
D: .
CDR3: ASSRTTLGYEQY

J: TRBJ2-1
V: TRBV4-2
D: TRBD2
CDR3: ASSQSTSGFYNEQF